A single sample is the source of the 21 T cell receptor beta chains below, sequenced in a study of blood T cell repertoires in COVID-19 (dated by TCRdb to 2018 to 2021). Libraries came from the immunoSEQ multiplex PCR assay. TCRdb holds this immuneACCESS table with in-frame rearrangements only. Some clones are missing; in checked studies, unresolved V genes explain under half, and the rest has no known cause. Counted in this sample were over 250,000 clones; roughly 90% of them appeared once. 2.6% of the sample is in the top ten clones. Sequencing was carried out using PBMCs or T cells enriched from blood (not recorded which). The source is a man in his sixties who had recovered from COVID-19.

CDR3 in amino acids: CASSPRANERSSYNEQFF. For the CDR3, the DNA is TGTGCCAGCTCCCCGAGGGCAAATGAACGGAGCTCCTACAATGAGCAGTTCTTC. The chain employs TRBV18 and TRBJ2-1; tentative D call: TRBD2 (5 bases). This CDR3 has 18 residues. V shed 6 bases and J shed 0 bases, with 21 bases lying between them. Germline CDR1 and CDR2: KGHSH and LQKENI.

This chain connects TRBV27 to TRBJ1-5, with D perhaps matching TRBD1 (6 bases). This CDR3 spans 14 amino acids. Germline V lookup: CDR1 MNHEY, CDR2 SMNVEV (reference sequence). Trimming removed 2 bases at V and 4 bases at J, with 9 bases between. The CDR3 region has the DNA TGTGCCAGCAGTTTACAGGGGCCAAATCAGCCCCAGCATTTT. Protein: CASSLQGPNQPQHF.

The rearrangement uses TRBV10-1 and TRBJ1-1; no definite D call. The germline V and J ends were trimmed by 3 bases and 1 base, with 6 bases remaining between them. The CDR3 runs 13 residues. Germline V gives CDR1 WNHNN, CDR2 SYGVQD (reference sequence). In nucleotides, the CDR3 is TGCGCCAGCAGTGACTCCCCGAACACTGAAGCTTTCTTT. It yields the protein CASSDSPNTEAFF.

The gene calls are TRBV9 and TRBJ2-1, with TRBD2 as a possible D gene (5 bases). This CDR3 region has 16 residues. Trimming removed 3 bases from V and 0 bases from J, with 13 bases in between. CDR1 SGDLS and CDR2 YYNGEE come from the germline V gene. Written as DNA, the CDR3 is TGTGCCAGCAGCGCCTTCCGAGGGAGCTCCTACAATGAGCAGTTCTTC. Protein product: CASSAFRGSSYNEQFF.

The CDR3 coding sequence is TGTGCCAGCAGCCCCAATCCGACAGGGGGGACGACCTACGAGCAGTACTTC. The encoded protein is CASSPNPTGGTTYEQYF. The gene calls are TRBV9 and TRBJ2-7; 9 bases line up with TRBD1. The germline CDR1 and CDR2 sequences are SGDLS and YYNGEE. V was clipped by 4 bases and J by 2 bases; unmatched bases: 13. The CDR3 is 17 amino acids.

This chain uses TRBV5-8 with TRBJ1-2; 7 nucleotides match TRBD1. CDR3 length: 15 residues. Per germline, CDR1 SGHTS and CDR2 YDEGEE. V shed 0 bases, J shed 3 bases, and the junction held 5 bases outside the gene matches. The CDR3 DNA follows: TGTGCCAGCAGCTTGGTACCCGGGACAGACTATGGCTACACCTTC. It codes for CASSLVPGTDYGYTF.

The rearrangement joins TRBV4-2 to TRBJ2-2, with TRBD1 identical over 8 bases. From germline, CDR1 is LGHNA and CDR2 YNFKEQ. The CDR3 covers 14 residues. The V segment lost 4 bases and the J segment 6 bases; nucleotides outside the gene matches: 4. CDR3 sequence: CASSPDRVAGELFF. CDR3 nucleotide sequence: TGTGCCAGCAGCCCGGACAGGGTGGCCGGGGAGCTGTTTTTT.

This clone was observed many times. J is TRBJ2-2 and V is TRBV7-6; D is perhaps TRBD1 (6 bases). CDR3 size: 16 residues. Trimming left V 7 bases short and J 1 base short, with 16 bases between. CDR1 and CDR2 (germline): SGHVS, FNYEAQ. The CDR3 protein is CASTTSGTRNTGELFF. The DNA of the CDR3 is TGTGCCAGCACCACCTCCGGGACACGGAACACCGGGGAGCTGTTTTTT.

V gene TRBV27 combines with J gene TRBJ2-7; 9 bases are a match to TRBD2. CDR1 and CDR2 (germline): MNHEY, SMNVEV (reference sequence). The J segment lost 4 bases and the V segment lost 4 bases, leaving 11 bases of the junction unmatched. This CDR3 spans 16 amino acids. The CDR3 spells CASSSGYSGGDYEQYF. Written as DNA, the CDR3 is TGTGCCAGCAGTTCAGGATATAGCGGGGGTGATTACGAGCAGTACTTC.

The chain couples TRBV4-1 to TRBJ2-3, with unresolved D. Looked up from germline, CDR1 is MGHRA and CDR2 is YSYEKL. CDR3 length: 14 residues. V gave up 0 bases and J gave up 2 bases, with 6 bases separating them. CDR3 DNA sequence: TGCGCCAGCAGCCAAGATCACTACACAGATACGCAGTATTTT. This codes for CASSQDHYTDTQYF.

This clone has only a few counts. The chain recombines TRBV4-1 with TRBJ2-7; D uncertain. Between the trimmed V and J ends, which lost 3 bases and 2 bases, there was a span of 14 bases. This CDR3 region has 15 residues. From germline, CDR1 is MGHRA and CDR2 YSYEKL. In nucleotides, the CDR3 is TGCGCCAGCAGCCACCCACTCGCTTCCCCCTACGAGCAGTACTTC. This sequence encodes CASSHPLASPYEQYF.

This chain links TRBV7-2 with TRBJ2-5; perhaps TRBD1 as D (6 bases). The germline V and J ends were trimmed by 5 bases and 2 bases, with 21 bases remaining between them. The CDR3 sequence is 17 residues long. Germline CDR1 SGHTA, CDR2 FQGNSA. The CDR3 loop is CASSLGFKAGAQETQYF. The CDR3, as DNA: TGTGCCAGCAGCCTAGGTTTCAAGGCAGGGGCACAAGAGACCCAGTACTTC.

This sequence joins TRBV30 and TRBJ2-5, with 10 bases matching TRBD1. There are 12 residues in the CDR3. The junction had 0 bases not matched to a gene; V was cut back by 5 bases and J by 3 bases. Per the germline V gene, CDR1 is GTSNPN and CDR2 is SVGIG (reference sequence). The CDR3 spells CAWGTGEETQYF. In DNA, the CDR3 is TGTGCCTGGGGGACAGGGGAAGAGACCCAGTACTTC.

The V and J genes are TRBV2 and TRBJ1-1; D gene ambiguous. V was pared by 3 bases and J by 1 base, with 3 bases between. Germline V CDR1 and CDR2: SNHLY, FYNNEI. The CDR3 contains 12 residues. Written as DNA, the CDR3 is TGTGCCAGCAGTGATAGGAACACTGAAGCTTTCTTT. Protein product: CASSDRNTEAFF.

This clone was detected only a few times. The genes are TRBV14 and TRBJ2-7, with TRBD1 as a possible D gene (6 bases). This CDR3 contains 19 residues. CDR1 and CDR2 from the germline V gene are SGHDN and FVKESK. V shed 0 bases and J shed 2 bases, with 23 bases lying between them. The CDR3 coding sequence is TGTGCCAGCAGCCAAGATCTGGCTGGTCGACAGGAAAGAACCTACGAGCAGTACTTC. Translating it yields CASSQDLAGRQERTYEQYF. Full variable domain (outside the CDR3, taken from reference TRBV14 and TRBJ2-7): EAGVTQFPSHSVIEKGQTVTLRCDPISGHDNLYWYRRVMGKEIKFLLHFVKESKQDESGMPNNRFLAERTGGTYSTLKVQPAELEDSGVYFCASSQDLAGRQERTYEQYFGPGTRLTVT.

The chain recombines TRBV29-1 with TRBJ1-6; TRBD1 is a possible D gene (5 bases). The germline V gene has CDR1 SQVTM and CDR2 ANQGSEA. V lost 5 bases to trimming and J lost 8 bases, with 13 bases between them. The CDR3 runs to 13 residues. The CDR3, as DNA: TGCAGCGTTCGGGCGTCGGGGGATTCACCCCTCCACTTT. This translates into CSVRASGDSPLHF.

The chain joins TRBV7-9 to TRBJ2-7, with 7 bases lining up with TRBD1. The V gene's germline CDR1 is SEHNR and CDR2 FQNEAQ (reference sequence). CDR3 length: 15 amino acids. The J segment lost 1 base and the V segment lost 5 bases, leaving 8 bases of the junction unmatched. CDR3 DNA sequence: TGTGCCAGCAGCGCCAGGACAGGAGTATCCTACGAGCAGTACTTC. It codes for CASSARTGVSYEQYF.

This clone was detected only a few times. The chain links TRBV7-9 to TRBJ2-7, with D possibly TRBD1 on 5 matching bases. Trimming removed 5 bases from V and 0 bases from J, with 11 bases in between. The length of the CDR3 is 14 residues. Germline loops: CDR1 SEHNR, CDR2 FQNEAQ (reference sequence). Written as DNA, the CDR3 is TGTGCCAGCAGCATACCACAGGTCTCCTACGAGCAGTACTTC. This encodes CASSIPQVSYEQYF. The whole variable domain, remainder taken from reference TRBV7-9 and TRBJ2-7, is DTGVSQNPRHKITKRGQNVTFRCDPISEHNRLYWYRQTLGQGPEFLTYFQNEAQLEKSRLLSDRFSAERPKGSFSTLEIQRTEQGDSAMYLCASSIPQVSYEQYFGPGTRLTVT.

In DNA form, the CDR3 reads TGTGCCAGCAGCCAAGCGACGGGGACAAACAATTCACCCCTCCACTTT. Protein: CASSQATGTNNSPLHF. The V call is TRBV3-1 (or the pseudogene TRBV3-2), the J call TRBJ1-6; weak D call: TRBD1 (6 bases). V lost 1 base and J lost 7, with 14 bases in between. CDR1 is LGHDT and CDR2 is YNNKEL in the germline V gene (reference sequence). This CDR3 is 16 amino acids long.

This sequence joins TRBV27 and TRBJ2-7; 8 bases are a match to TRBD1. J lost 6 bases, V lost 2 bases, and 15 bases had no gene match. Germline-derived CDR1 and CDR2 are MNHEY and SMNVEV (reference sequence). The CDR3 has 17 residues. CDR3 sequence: CASSLKASGTGFFEQYF. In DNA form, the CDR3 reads TGTGCCAGCAGTTTAAAGGCCTCCGGGACAGGCTTCTTCGAGCAGTACTTC.

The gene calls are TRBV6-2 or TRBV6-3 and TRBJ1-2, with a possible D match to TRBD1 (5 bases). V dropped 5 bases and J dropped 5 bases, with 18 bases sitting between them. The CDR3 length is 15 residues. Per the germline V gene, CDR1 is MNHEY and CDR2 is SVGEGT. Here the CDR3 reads CASSELREGKYGYTF. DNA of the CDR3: TGTGCCAGCAGTGAGCTCAGGGAGGGAAAATATGGCTACACCTTC.